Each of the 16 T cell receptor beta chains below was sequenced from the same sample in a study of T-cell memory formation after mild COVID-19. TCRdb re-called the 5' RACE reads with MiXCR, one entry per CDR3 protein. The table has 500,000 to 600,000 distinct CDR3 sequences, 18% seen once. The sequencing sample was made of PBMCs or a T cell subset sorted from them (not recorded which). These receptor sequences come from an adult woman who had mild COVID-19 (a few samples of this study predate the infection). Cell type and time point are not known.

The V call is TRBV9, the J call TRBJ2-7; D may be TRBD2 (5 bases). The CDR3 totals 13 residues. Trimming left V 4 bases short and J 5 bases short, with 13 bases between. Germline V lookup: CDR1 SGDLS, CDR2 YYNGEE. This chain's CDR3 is CASSKEQTNEQYF. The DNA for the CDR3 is TGTGCCAGCAGCAAGGAGCAGACTAACGAGCAGTACTTC.

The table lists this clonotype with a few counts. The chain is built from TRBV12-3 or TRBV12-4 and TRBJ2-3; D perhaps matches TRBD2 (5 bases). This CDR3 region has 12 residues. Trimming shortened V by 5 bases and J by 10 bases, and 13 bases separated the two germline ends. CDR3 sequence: CASSSGPGAQYF. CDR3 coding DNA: TGTGCCAGCAGTAGCGGCCCCGGAGCGCAGTATTTT.

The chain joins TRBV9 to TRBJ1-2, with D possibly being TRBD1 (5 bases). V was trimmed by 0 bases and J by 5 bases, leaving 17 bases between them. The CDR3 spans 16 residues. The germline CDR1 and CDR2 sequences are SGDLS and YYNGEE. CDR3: CASSVGDAGNPYGYTF. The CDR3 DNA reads TGTGCCAGCAGCGTAGGGGACGCAGGGAATCCGTATGGCTACACCTTC.

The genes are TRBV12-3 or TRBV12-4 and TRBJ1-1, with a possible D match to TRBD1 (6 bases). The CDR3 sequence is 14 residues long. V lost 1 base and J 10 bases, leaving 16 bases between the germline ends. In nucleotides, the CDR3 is TGTGCCAGCAGTTTAGTTGACGGGGGCGGGGCAGCTTTCTTT. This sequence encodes CASSLVDGGGAAFF.

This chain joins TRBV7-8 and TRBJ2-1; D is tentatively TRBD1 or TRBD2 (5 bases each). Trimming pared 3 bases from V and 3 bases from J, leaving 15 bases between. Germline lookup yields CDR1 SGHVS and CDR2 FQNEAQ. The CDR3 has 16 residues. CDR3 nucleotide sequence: TGTGCCAGCAGCTTCCCGGGACGGCCCATCTACAATGAGCAGTTCTTC. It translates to CASSFPGRPIYNEQFF.

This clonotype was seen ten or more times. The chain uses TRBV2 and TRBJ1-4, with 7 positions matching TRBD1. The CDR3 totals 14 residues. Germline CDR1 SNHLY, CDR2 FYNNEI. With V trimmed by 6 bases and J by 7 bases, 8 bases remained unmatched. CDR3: CASRETGPLEKLFF. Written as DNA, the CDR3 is TGTGCCAGCAGGGAGACAGGGCCACTTGAAAAACTGTTTTTT.

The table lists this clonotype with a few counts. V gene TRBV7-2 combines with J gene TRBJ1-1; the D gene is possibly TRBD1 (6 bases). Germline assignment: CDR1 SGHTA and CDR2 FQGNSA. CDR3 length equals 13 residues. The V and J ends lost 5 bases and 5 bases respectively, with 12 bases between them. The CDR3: CASSPRRGTEAFF. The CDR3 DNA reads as TGTGCCAGCAGCCCCCGAAGGGGGACTGAAGCTTTCTTT.

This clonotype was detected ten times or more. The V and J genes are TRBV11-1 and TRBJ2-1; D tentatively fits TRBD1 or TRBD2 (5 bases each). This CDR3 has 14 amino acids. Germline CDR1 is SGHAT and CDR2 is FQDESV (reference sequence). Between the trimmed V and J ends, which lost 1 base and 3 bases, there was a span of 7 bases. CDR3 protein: CASSLGGDYNEQFF. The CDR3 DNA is TGTGCCAGCAGCTTAGGAGGGGACTACAATGAGCAGTTCTTC.

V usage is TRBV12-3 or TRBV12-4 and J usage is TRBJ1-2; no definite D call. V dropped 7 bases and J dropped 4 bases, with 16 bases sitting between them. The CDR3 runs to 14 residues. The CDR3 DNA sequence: TGTGCCAGCACCGCCGGCTCTTTCCCCTATGGCTACACCTTC. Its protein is CASTAGSFPYGYTF.

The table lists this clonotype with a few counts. The CDR3 here is CASKPTSASFEQYF. CDR3 bases: TGTGCCAGCAAGCCGACTAGTGCTTCGTTCGAGCAGTACTTC. The chain joins TRBV6-2 or TRBV6-3 to TRBJ2-7; perhaps TRBD2 as D (6 bases). The CDR3 is 14 residues long. Trimming pared 7 bases from V and 6 bases from J, leaving 19 bases between. Germline CDR1 and CDR2: MNHEY and SVGEGT.

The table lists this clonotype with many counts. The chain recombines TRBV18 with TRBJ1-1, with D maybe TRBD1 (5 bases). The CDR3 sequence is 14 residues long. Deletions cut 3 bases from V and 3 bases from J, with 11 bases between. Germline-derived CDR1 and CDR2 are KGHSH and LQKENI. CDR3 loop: CASSPQGRDTEAFF. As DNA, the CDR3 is TGTGCCAGCTCACCCCAGGGTAGAGACACTGAAGCTTTCTTT.

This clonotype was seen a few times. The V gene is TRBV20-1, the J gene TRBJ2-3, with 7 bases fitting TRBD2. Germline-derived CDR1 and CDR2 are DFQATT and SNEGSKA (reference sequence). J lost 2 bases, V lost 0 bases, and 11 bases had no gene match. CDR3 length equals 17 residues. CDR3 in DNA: TGCAGTGCTAGAGATCCAGCGGTGGGGGGGACCACAGATACGCAGTATTTT. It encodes CSARDPAVGGTTDTQYF.

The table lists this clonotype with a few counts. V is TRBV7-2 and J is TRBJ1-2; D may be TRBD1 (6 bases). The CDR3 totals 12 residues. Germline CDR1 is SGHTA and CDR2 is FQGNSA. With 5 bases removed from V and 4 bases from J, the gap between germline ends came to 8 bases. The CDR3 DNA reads TGTGCCAGCAGCGCACAGGGCTATGGCTACACCTTC. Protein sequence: CASSAQGYGYTF.

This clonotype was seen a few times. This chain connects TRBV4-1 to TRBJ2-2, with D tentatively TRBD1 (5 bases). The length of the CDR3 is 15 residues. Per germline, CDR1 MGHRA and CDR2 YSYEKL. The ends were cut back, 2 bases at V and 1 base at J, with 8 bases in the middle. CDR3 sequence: CASSQLDKNTGELFF. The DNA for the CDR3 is TGCGCCAGCAGCCAACTGGACAAGAACACCGGGGAGCTGTTTTTT.

The CDR3 DNA reads TGTGCCAGCAGCTCACCCGGGACAGGGTATTTCTCTGGGGCCAACGTCCTGACTTTC. It is translated as CASSSPGTGYFSGANVLTF. The gene calls are TRBV7-2 and TRBJ2-6; 9 bases line up with TRBD1. The germline V gene encodes CDR1 SGHTA and CDR2 FQGNSA. CDR3 length: 19 amino acids. V shed 4 bases, J shed 0 bases, and the junction held 10 bases outside the gene matches.

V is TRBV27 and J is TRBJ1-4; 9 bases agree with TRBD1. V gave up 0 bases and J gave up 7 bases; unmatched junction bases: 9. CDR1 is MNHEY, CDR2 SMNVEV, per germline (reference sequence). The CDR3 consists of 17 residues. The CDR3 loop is CASSLSTWTGDTEKLFF. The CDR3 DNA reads TGTGCCAGCAGTTTATCAACCTGGACAGGGGACACTGAAAAACTGTTTTTT.